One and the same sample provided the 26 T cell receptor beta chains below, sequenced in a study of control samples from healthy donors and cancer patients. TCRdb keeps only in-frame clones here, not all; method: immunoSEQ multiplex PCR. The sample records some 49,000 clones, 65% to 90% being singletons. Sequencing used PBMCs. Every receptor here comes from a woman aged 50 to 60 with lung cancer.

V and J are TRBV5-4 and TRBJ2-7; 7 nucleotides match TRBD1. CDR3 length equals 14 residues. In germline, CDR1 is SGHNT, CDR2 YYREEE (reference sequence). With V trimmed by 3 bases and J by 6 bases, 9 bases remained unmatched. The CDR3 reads CASSSYGTDLEQYF. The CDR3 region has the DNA TGTGCCAGCAGCTCCTACGGGACAGACCTCGAGCAGTACTTC.

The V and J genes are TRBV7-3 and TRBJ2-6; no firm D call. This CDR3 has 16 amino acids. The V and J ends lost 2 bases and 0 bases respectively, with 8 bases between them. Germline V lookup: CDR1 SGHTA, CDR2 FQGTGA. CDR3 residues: CASSLGLSSGANVLTF. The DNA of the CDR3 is TGTGCCAGCAGCTTAGGGTTAAGCTCTGGGGCCAACGTCCTGACTTTC.

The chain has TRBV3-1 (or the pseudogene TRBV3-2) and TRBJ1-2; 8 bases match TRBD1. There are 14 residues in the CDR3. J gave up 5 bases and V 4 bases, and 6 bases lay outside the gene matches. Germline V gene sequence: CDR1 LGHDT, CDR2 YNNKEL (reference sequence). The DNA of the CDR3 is TGTGCCAGCAGCCCTGCCGGGACAGGATATGGCTACACCTTC. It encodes CASSPAGTGYGYTF.

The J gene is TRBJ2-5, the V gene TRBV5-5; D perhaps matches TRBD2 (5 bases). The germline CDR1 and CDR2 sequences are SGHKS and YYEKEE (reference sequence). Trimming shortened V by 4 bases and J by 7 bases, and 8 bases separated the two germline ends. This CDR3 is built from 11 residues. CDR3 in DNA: TGTGCCAGCAGCCTCGAGGGGACCCAGTACTTC. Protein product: CASSLEGTQYF.

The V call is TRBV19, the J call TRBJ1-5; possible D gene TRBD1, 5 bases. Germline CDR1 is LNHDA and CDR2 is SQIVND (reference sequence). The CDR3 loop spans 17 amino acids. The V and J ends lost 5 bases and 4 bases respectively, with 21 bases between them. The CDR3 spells CASSEAIKAGGNQPQHF. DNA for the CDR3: TGTGCCAGTAGTGAGGCTATTAAGGCTGGGGGAAATCAGCCCCAGCATTTT.

CDR3 protein: CASSYITSGTIGKLFF. In DNA, the CDR3 is TGTGCCAGCAGTTATATCACTTCAGGGACAATAGGGAAACTGTTTTTT. The chain is built from TRBV28 and TRBJ1-4, with D possibly TRBD1 on 6 matching bases. The CDR3 has 16 amino acids. V dropped 4 bases and J dropped 11 bases, with 23 bases sitting between them. CDR1 is MDHEN and CDR2 is SYDVKM in the germline V gene. The entire variable domain, with the rest obtained from reference TRBV28 and TRBJ1-4, is as follows: DVKVTQSSRYLVKRTGEKVFLECVQDMDHENMFWYRQDPGLGLRLIYFSYDVKMKEKGDIPEGYSVSREKKERFSLILESASTNQTSMYLCASSYITSGTIGKLFFGSGTQLSVL.

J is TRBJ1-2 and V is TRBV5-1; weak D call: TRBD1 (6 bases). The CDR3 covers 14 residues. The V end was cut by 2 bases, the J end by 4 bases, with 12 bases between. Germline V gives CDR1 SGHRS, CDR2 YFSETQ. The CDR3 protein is CASSFGQRSYGYTF. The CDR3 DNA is TGCGCCAGCAGCTTCGGACAGAGGAGCTATGGCTACACCTTC.

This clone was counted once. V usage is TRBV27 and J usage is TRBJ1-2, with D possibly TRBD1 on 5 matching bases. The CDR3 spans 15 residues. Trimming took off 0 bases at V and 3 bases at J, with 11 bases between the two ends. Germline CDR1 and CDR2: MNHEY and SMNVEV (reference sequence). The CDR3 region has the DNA TGTGCCAGCAGTTTATCGCCGGGACGGGACTATGGCTACACCTTC. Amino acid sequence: CASSLSPGRDYGYTF.

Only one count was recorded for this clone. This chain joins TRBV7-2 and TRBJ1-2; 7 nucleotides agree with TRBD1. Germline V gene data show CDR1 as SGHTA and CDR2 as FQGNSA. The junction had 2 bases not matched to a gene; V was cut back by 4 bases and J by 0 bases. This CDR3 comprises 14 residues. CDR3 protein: CASSSGQSNYGYTF. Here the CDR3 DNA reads TGTGCCAGCAGCTCGGGACAGTCTAACTATGGCTACACCTTC. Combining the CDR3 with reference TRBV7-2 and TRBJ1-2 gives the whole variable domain GAGVSQSPSNKVTEKGKDVELRCDPISGHTALYWYRQSLGQGLEFLIYFQGNSAPDKSGLPSDRFSAERTGGSVSTLTIQRTQQEDSAVYLCASSSGQSNYGYTFGSGTRLTVV.

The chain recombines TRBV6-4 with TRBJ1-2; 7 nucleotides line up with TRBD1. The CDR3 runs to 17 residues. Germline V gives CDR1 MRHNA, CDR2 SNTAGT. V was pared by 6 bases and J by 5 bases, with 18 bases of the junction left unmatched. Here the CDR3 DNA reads TGTGCCAGCAGCCCCGGGGGACTGAGGGGGCGCCAGTATGGCTACACCTTC. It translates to CASSPGGLRGRQYGYTF.

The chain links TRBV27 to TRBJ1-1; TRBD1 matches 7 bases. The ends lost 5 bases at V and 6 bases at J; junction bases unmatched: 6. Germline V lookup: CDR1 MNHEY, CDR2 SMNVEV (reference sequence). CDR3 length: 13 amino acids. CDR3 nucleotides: TGTGCCAGCAGTCCCGCCGACAGGGCTGAAGCTTTCTTT. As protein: CASSPADRAEAFF.

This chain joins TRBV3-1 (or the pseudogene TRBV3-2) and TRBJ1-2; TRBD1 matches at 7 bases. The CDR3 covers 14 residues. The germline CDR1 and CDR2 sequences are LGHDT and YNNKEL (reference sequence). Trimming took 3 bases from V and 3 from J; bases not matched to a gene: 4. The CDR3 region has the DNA TGTGCCAGCAGCCACTTGACAGGGCACTATGGCTACACCTTC. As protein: CASSHLTGHYGYTF.

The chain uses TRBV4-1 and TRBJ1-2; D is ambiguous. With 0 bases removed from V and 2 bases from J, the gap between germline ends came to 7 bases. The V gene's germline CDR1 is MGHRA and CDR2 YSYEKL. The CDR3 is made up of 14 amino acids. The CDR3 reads CASSQDLANYGYTF. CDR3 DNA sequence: TGCGCCAGCAGCCAAGATTTGGCCAACTATGGCTACACCTTC.

The CDR3 DNA is TGTGCCAGCAGCCATGAATATAGCAATCAGCCCCAGCATTTT. It codes for CASSHEYSNQPQHF. V gene TRBV4-2 combines with J gene TRBJ1-5; D ambiguous. Germline V gives CDR1 LGHNA, CDR2 YNFKEQ. The CDR3 is 14 amino acids. V shed 3 bases and J shed 0 bases, with 6 bases lying between them.

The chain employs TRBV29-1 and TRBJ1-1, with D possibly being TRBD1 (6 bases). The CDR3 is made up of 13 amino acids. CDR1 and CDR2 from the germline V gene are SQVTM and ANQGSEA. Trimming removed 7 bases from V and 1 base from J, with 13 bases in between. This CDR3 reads CSARTDANTEAFF. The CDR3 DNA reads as TGCAGCGCCCGGACAGATGCGAACACTGAAGCTTTCTTT.

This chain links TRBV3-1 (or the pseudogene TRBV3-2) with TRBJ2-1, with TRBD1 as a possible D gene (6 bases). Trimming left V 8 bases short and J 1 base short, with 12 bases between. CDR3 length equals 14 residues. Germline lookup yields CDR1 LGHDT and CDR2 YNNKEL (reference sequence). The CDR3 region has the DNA TGTGCCAGCCACAATACAGGGTCCTACAATGAGCAGTTCTTC. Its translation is CASHNTGSYNEQFF.

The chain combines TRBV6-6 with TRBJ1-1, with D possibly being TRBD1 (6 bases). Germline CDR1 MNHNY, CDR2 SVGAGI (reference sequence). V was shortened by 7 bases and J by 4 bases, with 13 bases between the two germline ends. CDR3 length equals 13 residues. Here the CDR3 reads CASTGAGGTEAFF. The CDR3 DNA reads TGTGCCAGCACAGGGGCCGGGGGCACTGAAGCTTTCTTT.

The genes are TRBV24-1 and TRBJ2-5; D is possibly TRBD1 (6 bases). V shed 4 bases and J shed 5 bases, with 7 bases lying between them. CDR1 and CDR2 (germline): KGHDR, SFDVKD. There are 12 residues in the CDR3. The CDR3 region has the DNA TGTGCCACCAGTGACCAGGGGGAGACCCAGTACTTC. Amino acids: CATSDQGETQYF.

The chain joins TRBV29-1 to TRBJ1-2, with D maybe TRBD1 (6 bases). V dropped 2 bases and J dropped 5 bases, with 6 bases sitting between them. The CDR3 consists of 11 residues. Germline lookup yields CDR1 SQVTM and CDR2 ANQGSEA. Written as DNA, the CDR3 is TGCAGCGTTGAAACAGGGTATGGCTACACCTTC. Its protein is CSVETGYGYTF.

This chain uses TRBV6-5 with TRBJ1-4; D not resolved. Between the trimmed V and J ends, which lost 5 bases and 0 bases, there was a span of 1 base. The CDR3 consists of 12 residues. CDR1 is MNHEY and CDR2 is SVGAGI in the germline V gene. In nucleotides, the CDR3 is TGTGCCAGCAGTACAACTAATGAAAAACTGTTTTTT. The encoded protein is CASSTTNEKLFF.

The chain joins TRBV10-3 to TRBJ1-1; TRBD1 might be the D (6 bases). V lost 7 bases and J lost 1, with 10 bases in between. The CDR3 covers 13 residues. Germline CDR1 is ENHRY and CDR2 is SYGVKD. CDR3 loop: CAITRTANTEAFF. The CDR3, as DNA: TGTGCCATCACCCGGACAGCGAACACTGAAGCTTTCTTT.

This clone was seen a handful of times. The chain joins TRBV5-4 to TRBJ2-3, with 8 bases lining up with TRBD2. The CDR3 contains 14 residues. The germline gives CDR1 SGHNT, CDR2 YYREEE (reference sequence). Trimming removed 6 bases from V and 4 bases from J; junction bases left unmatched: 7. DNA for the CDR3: TGTGCCAGCAACTCGGGGGGGAGGGCAGATACGCAGTATTTT. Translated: CASNSGGRADTQYF.

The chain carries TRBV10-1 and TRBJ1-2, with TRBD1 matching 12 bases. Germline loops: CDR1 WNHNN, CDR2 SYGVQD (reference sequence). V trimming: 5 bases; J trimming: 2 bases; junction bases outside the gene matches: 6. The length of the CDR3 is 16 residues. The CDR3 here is CASSPRGQGANYGYTF. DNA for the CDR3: TGCGCCAGCAGTCCACGGGGACAGGGGGCGAACTATGGCTACACCTTC.

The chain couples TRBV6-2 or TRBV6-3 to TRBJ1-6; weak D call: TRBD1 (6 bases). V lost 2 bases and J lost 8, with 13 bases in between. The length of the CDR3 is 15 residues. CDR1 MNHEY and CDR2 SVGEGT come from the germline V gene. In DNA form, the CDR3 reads TGTGCCAGCAGTTACGGAGGGACACCTGATTCACCCCTCCACTTT. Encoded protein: CASSYGGTPDSPLHF.

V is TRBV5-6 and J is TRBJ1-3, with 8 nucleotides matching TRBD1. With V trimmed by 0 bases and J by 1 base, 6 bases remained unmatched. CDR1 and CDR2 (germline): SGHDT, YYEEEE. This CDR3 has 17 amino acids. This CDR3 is CASSLEDRVKSGNTIYF. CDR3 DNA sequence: TGTGCCAGCAGCTTGGAGGACAGGGTTAAGTCTGGAAACACCATATATTTT. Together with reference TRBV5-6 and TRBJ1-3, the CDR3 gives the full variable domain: DAGVTQSPTHLIKTRGQQVTLRCSPKSGHDTVSWYQQALGQGPQFIFQYYEEEERQRGNFPDRFSGHQFPNYSSELNVNALLLGDSALYLCASSLEDRVKSGNTIYFGEGSWLTVV.

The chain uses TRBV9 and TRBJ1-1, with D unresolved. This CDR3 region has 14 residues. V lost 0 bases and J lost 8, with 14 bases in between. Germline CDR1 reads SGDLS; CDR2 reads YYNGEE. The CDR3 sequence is CASSVASGTWEAFF. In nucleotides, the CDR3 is TGTGCCAGCAGCGTAGCTTCCGGTACTTGGGAAGCTTTCTTT.